The T cell receptor (beta chain) described here comes from a study of T cells expressing NK-cell markers. Concerning this clonotype: What it binds is not known.

TCRdb reprocessed the 5' RACE reads and stores each CDR3 protein as one record, lacking DNA. The listing contains about 430,000 distinct CDR3 sequences. General observations from the study: Uncertainty persisted over the HCMV specificity of expanded NKG2C+ T cell clones.

Sequencing input: blood T cells: a sorted CD56 or NKG2C T cell subset, CD4+ or CD8+ T cells, or bulk PBMC T cells (not recorded which). This TCR was recovered from a woman between 50 and 59 years old in good health.

The CDR3 loop reads CASRIFRHPIGTGELFF. This chain connects TRBV21-1 to TRBJ2-2. TRBV21-1 is termed a pseudogene. This CDR3 comprises 17 residues.